Described below is a single T cell receptor (beta chain) sequence and its context. The CDR3 extends 3 residues past the end of the read, so its final part is completed from the germline J gene. The data originate from a study of T cells in women clearing cervical HPV infection. TCRdb keeps only in-frame clones here, not all; method: immunoSEQ multiplex PCR. The sample totals 20,000 to 25,000 clones. The CDR3 runs 13 residues. Germline CDR1 reads SGHTA; CDR2 reads FQGNSA. V lost 5 bases and J lost 6; bases outside the gene matches: 4. The clonotype comes from a woman between 18 and 70 years old with a cervical HPV16 infection that either progressed to CIN3+ or cleared (not recorded which). The sample was blood buffy coat. The chain is built from TRBV7-2 and TRBJ2-1, with TRBD1 matching 7 bases. This CDR3 reads CASSPSGGNEQFF. The part of the CDR3 DNA that was read is TGTGCCAGCAGCCCTTCAGGGGGCAATGAG.